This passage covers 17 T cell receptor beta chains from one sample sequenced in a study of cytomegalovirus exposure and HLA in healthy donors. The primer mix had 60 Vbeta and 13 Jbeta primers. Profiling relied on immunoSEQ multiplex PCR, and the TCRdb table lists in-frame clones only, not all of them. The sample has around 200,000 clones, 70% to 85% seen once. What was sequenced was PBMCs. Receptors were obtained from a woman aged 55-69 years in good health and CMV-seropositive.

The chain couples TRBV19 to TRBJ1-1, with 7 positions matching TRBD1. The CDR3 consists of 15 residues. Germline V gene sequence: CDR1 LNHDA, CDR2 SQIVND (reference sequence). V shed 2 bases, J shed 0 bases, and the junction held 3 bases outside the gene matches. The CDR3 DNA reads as TGTGCCAGTAGTATACACAGGGGCATGAACACTGAAGCTTTCTTT. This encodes CASSIHRGMNTEAFF. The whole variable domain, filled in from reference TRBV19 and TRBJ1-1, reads DGGITQSPKYLFRKEGQNVTLSCEQNLNHDAMYWYRQDPGQGLRLIYYSQIVNDFQKGDIAEGYSVSREKKESFPLTVTSAQKNPTAFYLCASSIHRGMNTEAFFGQGTRLTVV.

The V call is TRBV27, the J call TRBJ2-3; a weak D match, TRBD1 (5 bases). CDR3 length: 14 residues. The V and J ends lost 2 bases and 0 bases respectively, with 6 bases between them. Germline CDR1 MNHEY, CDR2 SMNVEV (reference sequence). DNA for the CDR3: TGTGCCAGCAGTTTACGGACAAGCACAGATACGCAGTATTTT. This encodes CASSLRTSTDTQYF.

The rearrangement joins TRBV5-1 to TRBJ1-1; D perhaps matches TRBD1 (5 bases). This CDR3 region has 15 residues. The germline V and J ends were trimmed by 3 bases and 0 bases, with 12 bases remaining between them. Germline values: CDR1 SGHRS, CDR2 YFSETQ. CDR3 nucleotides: TGCGCCAGCAGCTCGGGGGTCCTTATGAACACTGAAGCTTTCTTT. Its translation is CASSSGVLMNTEAFF.

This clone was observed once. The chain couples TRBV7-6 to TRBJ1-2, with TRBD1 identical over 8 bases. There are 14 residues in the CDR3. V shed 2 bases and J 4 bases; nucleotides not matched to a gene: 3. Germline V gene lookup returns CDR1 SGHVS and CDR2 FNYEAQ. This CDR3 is CASSLSGTGYGYTF. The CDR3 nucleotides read TGTGCCAGCAGCTTATCCGGGACAGGCTATGGCTACACCTTC.

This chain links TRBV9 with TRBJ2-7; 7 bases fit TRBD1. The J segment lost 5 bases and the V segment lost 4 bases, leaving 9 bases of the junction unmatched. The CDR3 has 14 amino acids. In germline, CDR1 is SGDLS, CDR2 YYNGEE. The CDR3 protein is CASSPGTVRNEQYF. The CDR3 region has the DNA TGTGCCAGCAGCCCCGGGACAGTCAGGAACGAGCAGTACTTC.

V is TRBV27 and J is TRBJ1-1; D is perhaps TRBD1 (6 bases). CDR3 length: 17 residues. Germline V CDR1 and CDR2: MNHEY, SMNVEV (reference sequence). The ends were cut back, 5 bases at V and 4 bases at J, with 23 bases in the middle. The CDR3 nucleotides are TGTGCCAGCAGTCGACCCGTCGCAGGGGCCTGGGGCACTGAAGCTTTCTTT. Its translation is CASSRPVAGAWGTEAFF.

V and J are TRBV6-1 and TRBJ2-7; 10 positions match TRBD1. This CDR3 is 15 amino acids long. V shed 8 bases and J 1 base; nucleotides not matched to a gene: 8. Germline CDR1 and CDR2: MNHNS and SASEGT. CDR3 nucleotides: TGTGCCAGCCTCGAAAGGGACAGGGGATCCTACGAGCAGTACTTC. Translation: CASLERDRGSYEQYF.

CDR3 sequence reads: CASSSLAGPREETQYF. The CDR3 nucleotides are TGTGCCAGCAGCTCGCTAGCAGGACCCCGGGAAGAGACCCAGTACTTC. This sequence joins TRBV7-9 and TRBJ2-5; tentative D call: TRBD2 (5 bases). The V gene lost 4 bases and the J gene lost 3 bases, with 18 bases spanning the gap. Germline V lookup: CDR1 SEHNR, CDR2 FQNEAQ (reference sequence). The CDR3 sequence is 16 residues long.

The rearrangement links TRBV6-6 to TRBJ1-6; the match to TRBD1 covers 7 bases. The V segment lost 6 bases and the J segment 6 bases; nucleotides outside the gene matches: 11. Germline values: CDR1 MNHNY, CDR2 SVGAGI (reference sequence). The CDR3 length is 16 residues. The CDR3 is CASSRSRDSFNSPLHF. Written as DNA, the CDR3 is TGTGCCAGCAGCCGTTCCCGGGACAGCTTTAATTCACCCCTCCACTTT.

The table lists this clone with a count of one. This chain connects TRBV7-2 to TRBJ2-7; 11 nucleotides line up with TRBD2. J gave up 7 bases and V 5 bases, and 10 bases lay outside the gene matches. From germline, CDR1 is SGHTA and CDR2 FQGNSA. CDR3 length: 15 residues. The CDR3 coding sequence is TGTGCCAGCAGCCCTCTTAGCGGGGGGGCTGGTGAGCAGTACTTC. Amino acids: CASSPLSGGAGEQYF.

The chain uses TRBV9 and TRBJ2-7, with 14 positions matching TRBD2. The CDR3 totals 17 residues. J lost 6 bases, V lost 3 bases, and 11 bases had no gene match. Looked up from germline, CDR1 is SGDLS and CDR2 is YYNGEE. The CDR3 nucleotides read TGTGCCAGCAGCGCAACCGGGACTAGCGGGAGTAGGGGCGAGCAGTACTTC. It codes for CASSATGTSGSRGEQYF.

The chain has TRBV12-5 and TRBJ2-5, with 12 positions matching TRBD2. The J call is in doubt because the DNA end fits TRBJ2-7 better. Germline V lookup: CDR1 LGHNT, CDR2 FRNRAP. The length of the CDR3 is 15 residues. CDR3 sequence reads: CASGSKTSGSGEQYF. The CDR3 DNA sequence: TGTGCTAGTGGTTCAAAGACTAGCGGGAGCGGCGAGCAGTACTTC.

CDR3 in DNA: TGCGCCAGCAGCCAATATTTGCCATCTTGGAGCTCTGGAAACACCATATATTTT. This codes for CASSQYLPSWSSGNTIYF. The chain employs TRBV4-3 and TRBJ1-3; no definite D call. CDR1 is LGHNA and CDR2 is YSLEER in the germline V gene. The V end lost 2 bases, the J end lost 0 bases, and 17 bases lay between the germline ends. The CDR3 covers 18 residues.

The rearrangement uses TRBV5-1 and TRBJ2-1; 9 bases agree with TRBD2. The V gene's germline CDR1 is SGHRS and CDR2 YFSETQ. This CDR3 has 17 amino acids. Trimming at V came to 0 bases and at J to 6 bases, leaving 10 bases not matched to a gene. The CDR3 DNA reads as TGCGCCAGCAGCTTGGCCGAAGGTAGCGGGAGTGGCAATGAGCAGTTCTTC. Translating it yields CASSLAEGSGSGNEQFF.

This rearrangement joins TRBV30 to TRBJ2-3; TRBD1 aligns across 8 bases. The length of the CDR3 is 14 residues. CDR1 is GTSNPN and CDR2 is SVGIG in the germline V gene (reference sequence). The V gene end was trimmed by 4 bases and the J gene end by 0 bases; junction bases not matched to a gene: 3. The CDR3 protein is CAWKQGASTDTQYF. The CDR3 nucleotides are TGTGCCTGGAAGCAGGGGGCCAGCACAGATACGCAGTATTTT.

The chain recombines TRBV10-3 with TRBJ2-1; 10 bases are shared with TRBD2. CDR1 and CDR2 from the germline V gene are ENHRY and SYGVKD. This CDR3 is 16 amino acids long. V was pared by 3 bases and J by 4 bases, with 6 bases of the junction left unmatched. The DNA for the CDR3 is TGTGCCATCAGTGATCTAGGACTAGCGGTATACAATGAGCAGTTCTTC. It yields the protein CAISDLGLAVYNEQFF.

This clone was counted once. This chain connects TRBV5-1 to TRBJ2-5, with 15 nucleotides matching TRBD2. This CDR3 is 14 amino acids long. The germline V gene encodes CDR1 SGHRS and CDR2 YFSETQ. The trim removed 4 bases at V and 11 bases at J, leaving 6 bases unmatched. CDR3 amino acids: CASSRTSGGAEQYF. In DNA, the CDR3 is TGCGCCAGCAGCCGGACTAGCGGGGGGGCGGAGCAGTACTTC.